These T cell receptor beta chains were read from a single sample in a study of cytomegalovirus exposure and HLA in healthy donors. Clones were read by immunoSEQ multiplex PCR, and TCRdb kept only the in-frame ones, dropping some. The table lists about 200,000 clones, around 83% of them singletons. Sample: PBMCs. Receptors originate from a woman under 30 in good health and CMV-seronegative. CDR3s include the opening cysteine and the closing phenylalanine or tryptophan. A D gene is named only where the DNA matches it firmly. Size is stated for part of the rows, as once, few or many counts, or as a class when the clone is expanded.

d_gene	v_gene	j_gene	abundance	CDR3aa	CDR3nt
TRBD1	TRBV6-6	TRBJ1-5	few	CASSLPRDSHQPQHF	TGTGCCAGCAGCCTACCCCGGGACAGTCATCAGCCCCAGCATTTT
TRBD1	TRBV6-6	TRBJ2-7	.	CASDRDYEQYF	TGTGCCAGCGACAGGGACTACGAGCAGTACTTC
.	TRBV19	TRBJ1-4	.	CASSIMRQPNEKLFF	TGTGCCAGTAGTATAATGAGACAGCCAAATGAAAAACTGTTTTTT
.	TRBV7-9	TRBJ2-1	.	CASSIGGNEQFF	TGTGCCAGCAGCATCGGGGGCAATGAGCAGTTCTTC
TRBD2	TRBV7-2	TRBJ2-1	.	CASTPLAGPYNEQFF	TGTGCCAGCACCCCTCTAGCGGGACCGTACAATGAGCAGTTCTTC
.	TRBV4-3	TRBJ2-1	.	CASSQDLLRAAEQFF	TGCGCCAGCAGCCAAGATCTTCTCAGGGCCGCAGAGCAGTTCTTC
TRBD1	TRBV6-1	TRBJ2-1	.	CASSASTGESYNEQFF	TGTGCCAGCAGTGCCTCGACAGGGGAGTCCTACAATGAGCAGTTCTTC
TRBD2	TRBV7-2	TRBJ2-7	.	CASSLGGTSGRYEQYF	TGTGCCAGCAGCTTAGGGGGGACTAGTGGTCGGTACGAGCAGTACTTC
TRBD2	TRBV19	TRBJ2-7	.	CASKLGEGSSYEQYF	TGTGCCAGTAAATTGGGGGAGGGGAGCTCCTACGAGCAGTACTTC
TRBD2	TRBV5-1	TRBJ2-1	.	CASRTFSGDAYNEQFF	TGCGCCAGCAGGACCTTTAGCGGGGACGCTTACAATGAGCAGTTCTTC
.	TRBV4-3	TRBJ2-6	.	CASSHRLANGANVLTF	TGCGCCAGCAGCCATCGCCTAGCTAATGGGGCCAACGTCCTGACTTTC
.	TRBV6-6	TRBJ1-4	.	CASSWADEKLFF	TGTGCCAGCAGTTGGGCAGATGAAAAACTGTTTTTT
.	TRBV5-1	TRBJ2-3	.	CASSFIGPSARTDTQYF	TGCGCCAGCAGCTTTATTGGTCCTAGCGCGAGAACAGATACGCAGTATTTT
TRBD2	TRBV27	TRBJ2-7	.	CASSSRTSGVRTYEQYF	TGTGCCAGCAGTTCCCGGACTAGCGGGGTTAGGACCTACGAGCAGTACTTC
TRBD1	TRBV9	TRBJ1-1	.	CASSVEIHRGDSNTEAFF	TGCGCCAGCAGCGTAGAAATCCACAGGGGGGATTCGAACACTGAAGCTTTCTTT
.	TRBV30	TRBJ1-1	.	CAWGQFNTEAFF	TGTGCCTGGGGACAGTTTAACACTGAAGCTTTCTTT
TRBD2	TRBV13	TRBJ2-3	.	CASTLSSSAGGTDTQYF	TGTGCCAGCACCCTTAGTAGTAGCGCGGGGGGCACAGATACGCAGTATTTT
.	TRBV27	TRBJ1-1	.	CASSSMNTEAFF	TGTGCCAGCAGTTCAATGAACACTGAAGCTTTCTTT
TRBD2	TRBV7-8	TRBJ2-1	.	CASNPPLRLAGHNEQFF	TGTGCCAGCAACCCTCCTCTTAGACTAGCGGGACATAATGAGCAGTTCTTC
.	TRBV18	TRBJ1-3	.	CASSPPQGFGNTIYF	TGTGCCAGCTCACCACCGCAGGGATTTGGAAACACCATATATTTT
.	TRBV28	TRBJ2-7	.	CASSLRYEQYF	TGTGCCAGCAGTTTACGCTACGAGCAGTACTTC
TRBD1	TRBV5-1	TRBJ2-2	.	CASSRKTGGDTGELFF	TGCGCCAGCAGCCGAAAGACAGGGGGCGACACCGGGGAGCTGTTTTTT
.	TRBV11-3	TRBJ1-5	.	CASDSYSNQPQHF	TGTGCCAGTGACAGCTATAGCAATCAGCCCCAGCATTTT
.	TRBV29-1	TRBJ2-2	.	CSVEDRDTGELFF	TGCAGCGTTGAAGATCGGGACACCGGGGAGCTGTTTTTT
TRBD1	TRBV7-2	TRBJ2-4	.	CASSLRGTGAKNIQYF	TGTGCCAGCAGCTTAAGGGGGACAGGGGCCAAAAACATTCAGTACTTC
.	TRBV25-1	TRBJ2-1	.	CASSDEGVIYNEQFF	TGTGCCAGCAGTGACGAGGGAGTAATCTACAATGAGCAGTTCTTC
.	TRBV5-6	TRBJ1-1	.	CASSLDRGRAFF	TGTGCCAGCAGCTTGGATCGGGGAAGAGCTTTCTTT
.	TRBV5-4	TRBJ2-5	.	CASSSFRGETQYF	TGTGCCAGCAGCTCTTTTAGGGGAGAGACCCAGTACTTC
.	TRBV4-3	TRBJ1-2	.	CASSQNIGVRANYGYTF	TGCGCCAGCAGCCAAAATATCGGAGTCAGAGCTAACTATGGCTACACCTTC
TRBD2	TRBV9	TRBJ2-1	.	CASSVRLAEVDNEQFF	TGTGCCAGCAGCGTAAGACTAGCGGAGGTCGACAATGAGCAGTTCTTC
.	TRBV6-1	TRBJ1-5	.	CASSEGQGNQPQHF	TGTGCCAGCAGTGAAGGCCAGGGCAATCAGCCCCAGCATTTT
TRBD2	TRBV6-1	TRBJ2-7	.	CASSDLAGKAYEQYF	TGTGCCAGCAGTGACCTAGCGGGGAAAGCCTACGAGCAGTACTTC
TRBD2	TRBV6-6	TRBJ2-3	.	CASSFPGGPTDTQYF	TGTGCCAGCAGTTTCCCGGGAGGGCCTACAGATACGCAGTATTTT
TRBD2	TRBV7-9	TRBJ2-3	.	CASSLPGTSVDTQYF	TGTGCCAGCAGCTTACCCGGGACTAGCGTAGATACGCAGTATTTT
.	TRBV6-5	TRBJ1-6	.	CASRSTGRSPLHF	TGTGCCAGCAGGTCGACAGGTCGCTCACCCCTCCACTTT
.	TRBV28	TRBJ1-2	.	CASSPPTRANYGYTF	TGTGCCAGCAGTCCCCCGACACGAGCTAACTATGGCTACACCTTC
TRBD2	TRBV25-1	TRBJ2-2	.	CASSGGGLAGVTGELFF	TGTGCCAGCAGTGGCGGAGGACTAGCAGGCGTGACCGGGGAGCTGTTTTTT
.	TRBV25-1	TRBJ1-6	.	CASSEGGSNSPLHF	TGTGCCAGCAGTGAAGGAGGGTCTAATTCACCCCTCCACTTT
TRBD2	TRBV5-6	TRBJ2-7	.	CASSPDAAGVTYEQYF	TGTGCCAGCAGCCCTGATGCAGCGGGAGTAACTTACGAGCAGTACTTC
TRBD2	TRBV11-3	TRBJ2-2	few	CASSPRTGLAGARELFF	TGTGCCAGCAGCCCGCGAACCGGACTAGCGGGAGCCAGGGAGCTGTTTTTT
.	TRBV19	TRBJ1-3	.	CASSMWGQVPGNTIYF	TGTGCCAGTAGTATGTGGGGGCAGGTGCCTGGAAACACCATATATTTT
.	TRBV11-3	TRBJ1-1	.	CASSSRSTDDPEAFF	TGTGCCAGCAGCTCCCGATCGACAGACGATCCTGAAGCTTTCTTT
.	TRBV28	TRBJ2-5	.	CASSLRAGKTQYF	TGTGCCAGCAGTTTGCGGGCCGGGAAGACCCAGTACTTC
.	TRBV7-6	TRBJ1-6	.	CASSLDDQRGSPLHF	TGTGCCAGCAGCTTAGATGACCAAAGGGGTTCACCCCTCCACTTT
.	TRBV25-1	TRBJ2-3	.	CASSSRSSTDTQYF	TGTGCCAGCAGTTCCAGGTCCAGCACAGATACGCAGTATTTT
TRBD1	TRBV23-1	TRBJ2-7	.	CASKSEQGIDEQYF	TGCGCCAGCAAGAGTGAACAGGGGATCGACGAGCAGTACTTC
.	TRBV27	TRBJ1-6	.	CASSATAQDSRRRSPLHF	TGTGCCAGCAGTGCCACCGCTCAGGACAGTCGGAGGAGGTCACCCCTCCACTTT
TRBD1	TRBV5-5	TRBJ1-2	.	CASSFDRGRNGYTF	TGTGCCAGCAGCTTCGACAGGGGAAGGAATGGCTACACCTTC
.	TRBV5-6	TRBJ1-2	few	CASSFFVAEENYGYTF	TGTGCCAGCAGCTTTTTTGTCGCAGAAGAAAACTATGGCTACACCTTC
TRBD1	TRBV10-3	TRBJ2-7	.	CAIKGPGTGDSEQYF	TGTGCCATCAAGGGCCCGGGGACAGGGGATAGCGAGCAGTACTTC
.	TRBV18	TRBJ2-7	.	CASSPSDKYYEQYF	TGTGCCAGCTCACCGAGCGATAAGTACTACGAGCAGTACTTC
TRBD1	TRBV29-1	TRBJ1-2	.	CSVDPTGDLNYGYTF	TGCAGCGTCGACCCGACAGGGGATCTTAACTATGGCTACACCTTC
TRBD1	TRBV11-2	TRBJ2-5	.	CASSLKRSRGETQYF	TGTGCCAGCAGCTTAAAGAGGTCCAGGGGGGAGACCCAGTACTTC
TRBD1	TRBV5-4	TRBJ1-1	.	CASSFSTGAQGAFF	TGTGCCAGCAGCTTCTCAACAGGGGCCCAGGGAGCTTTCTTT